Following are 29 T cell receptor beta chains from one sample sequenced in a study of T cells in Graves' hyperthyroidism and ophthalmopathy. Authors of the study amplified TCR beta CDR3 regions from RNA transcripts. TCR CDR3 regions were first amplified by RT-PCR with HTBI primers. TCRdb fed the multiplex PCR reads into MiXCR, producing one record per CDR3 protein. This table holds a few hundred thousand distinct CDR3 sequences, over 12% found once. Sequencing was performed on blood. All receptors derive from a woman aged 60-75 years with Graves' ophthalmopathy.

There are many counts of this clonotype. The chain has TRBV5-1 and TRBJ2-1; D remains ambiguous. The germline gives CDR1 SGHRS, CDR2 YFSETQ. The CDR3 totals 14 residues. Trimming removed 0 bases at V and 7 bases at J, with 11 bases between. The CDR3 nucleotides are TGCGCCAGCAGCTTGGAATCCCCCAGGAATGAGCAGTTCTTC. Residues: CASSLESPRNEQFF.

V usage is TRBV6-2 or TRBV6-3 and J usage is TRBJ1-2; D call uncertain. Germline assignment: CDR1 MNHEY and CDR2 SVGEGT. Trimming shortened V by 6 bases and J by 0 bases, and 5 bases separated the two germline ends. This CDR3 region has 12 residues. The CDR3 sequence is CASSRTNYGYTF. The CDR3 nucleotides are TGTGCCAGCAGCAGGACTAACTATGGCTACACCTTC.

The sample holds many counts of this clonotype. CDR3 sequence: CSAARPIGTSGNQPQHF. The DNA for the CDR3 is TGCAGTGCTGCGAGACCGATAGGGACATCGGGCAATCAGCCCCAGCATTTT. J is TRBJ1-5 and V is TRBV20-1; TRBD1 might be the D (6 bases). The length of the CDR3 is 17 residues. CDR1 is DFQATT and CDR2 is SNEGSKA in the germline V gene (reference sequence). V was shortened by 5 bases and J by 2 bases, with 22 bases between the two germline ends.

The genes are TRBV27 and TRBJ1-4; D may be TRBD1 (6 bases). The CDR3 length is 17 residues. Germline CDR1 is MNHEY and CDR2 is SMNVEV (reference sequence). The ends were cut back, 5 bases at V and 0 bases at J, with 16 bases in the middle. The CDR3 DNA sequence: TGTGCCAGCAGTAGAGGCGGGACACTTGCAACTAATGAAAAACTGTTTTTT. Its protein product is CASSRGGTLATNEKLFF.

The genes are TRBV6-1 and TRBJ1-2, with a tentative D call TRBD1 (6 bases). The CDR3 runs to 14 residues. CDR1 is MNHNS and CDR2 is SASEGT in the germline V gene. V was shortened by 5 bases and J by 5 bases, with 15 bases between the two germline ends. CDR3 residues: CASSYDGQGYGYTF. In DNA, the CDR3 is TGTGCCAGCAGTTACGACGGCCAGGGGTATGGCTACACCTTC.

This clonotype was observed once. The V call is TRBV27, the J call TRBJ2-1, with TRBD2 identical over 14 bases. Germline CDR1 and CDR2: MNHEY and SMNVEV (reference sequence). This CDR3 is 18 amino acids long. V lost 4 bases and J lost 1; bases outside the gene matches: 6. Written as DNA, the CDR3 is TGTGCCAGCAGTTCAAGACTAGCGGGAGGGAAATCCTACAATGAGCAGTTCTTC. It codes for CASSSRLAGGKSYNEQFF.

Note on this clonotype: This may stem from a read error, because a much larger clone lies one nucleotide away. This chain links TRBV6-9 with TRBJ2-7; 8 positions agree with TRBD2. Germline-derived CDR1 and CDR2 are MNHGY and SVAAGI. The CDR3 is 14 amino acids. Trimming removed 2 bases from V and 2 bases from J; junction bases left unmatched: 2. The CDR3 here is CASSYRRGAYEQYF. The CDR3 region has the DNA TGTGCCAGCAGTTATCGGCGGGGGGCCTACGAGCAGTACTTC.

CDR3 sequence: CASSYPGRTLSYTF. Here the CDR3 DNA reads TGTGCCAGCAGTTACCCCGGACGGACTCTGAGCTACACCTTC. V gene TRBV28 combines with J gene TRBJ1-2; no definite D call. Germline loops: CDR1 MDHEN, CDR2 SYDVKM. The CDR3 covers 14 residues. V lost 4 bases, J lost 9 bases, and 18 bases lay in between.

This clonotype came up a few times. V and J are TRBV7-9 and TRBJ2-2, with D possibly being TRBD1 or TRBD2 (6 bases each). The ends were cut back, 5 bases at V and 0 bases at J, with 13 bases in the middle. The CDR3 has 16 amino acids. Germline V CDR1 and CDR2: SEHNR, FQNEAQ (reference sequence). For the CDR3, the DNA is TGTGCCAGCAGCCCCCGGGGGCTAGCGAACACCGGGGAGCTGTTTTTT. Its protein is CASSPRGLANTGELFF.

The CDR3 nucleotides read TGTGCCAGCAGTCCGTTAGCGGGAGGGTTTGAGCAGTTCTTC. It translates to CASSPLAGGFEQFF. The chain has TRBV28 and TRBJ2-1; TRBD2 aligns across 11 bases. Germline CDR1 MDHEN, CDR2 SYDVKM. The CDR3 runs to 14 residues. V lost 5 bases and J lost 9; bases outside the gene matches: 6.

This clonotype was counted many times. This chain links TRBV5-1 with TRBJ2-3; no clear D gene. The CDR3 is made up of 14 amino acids. V lost 2 bases to trimming and J lost 0 bases, with 7 bases between them. Germline loops: CDR1 SGHRS, CDR2 YFSETQ. CDR3 DNA: TGCGCCAGCAGCTTCGACGGGAGCACAGATACGCAGTATTTT. It specifies CASSFDGSTDTQYF.

This clonotype showed up just a few times. The gene calls are TRBV6-1 and TRBJ1-2; D is unresolved. The V and J ends lost 2 bases and 4 bases respectively, with 14 bases between them. The germline CDR1 and CDR2 sequences are MNHNS and SASEGT. The CDR3 contains 15 residues. The CDR3 loop reads CASSELNRAVYGYTF. CDR3 DNA: TGTGCCAGCAGTGAACTCAATAGGGCAGTCTATGGCTACACCTTC.

The chain links TRBV5-1 to TRBJ2-5; D perhaps matches TRBD2 (5 bases). The CDR3 length is 14 residues. The V end lost 4 bases, the J end lost 0 bases, and 10 bases lay between the germline ends. From germline, CDR1 is SGHRS and CDR2 YFSETQ. The CDR3 here is CASSQTTNQETQYF. The CDR3 coding sequence is TGCGCCAGCAGCCAGACTACTAACCAAGAGACCCAGTACTTC.

The V call is TRBV5-4, the J call TRBJ2-3, with D perhaps matching TRBD2 (5 bases). Trimming removed 4 bases at V and 0 bases at J, with 12 bases between. The CDR3 loop spans 15 amino acids. The germline CDR1 and CDR2 sequences are SGHNT and YYREEE (reference sequence). CDR3 residues: CASSHGGPSTDTQYF. CDR3 DNA sequence: TGTGCCAGCAGCCACGGCGGGCCCAGCACAGATACGCAGTATTTT.

This clonotype was observed a handful of times. J is TRBJ2-2 and V is TRBV5-1; D might be TRBD2 (7 bases). The CDR3 extends over 17 amino acids. Trimming pared 0 bases from V and 0 bases from J, leaving 12 bases between. Per the germline V gene, CDR1 is SGHRS and CDR2 is YFSETQ. The CDR3 loop is CASSLDYGGPNTGELFF. The CDR3 DNA follows: TGCGCCAGCAGCTTGGATTACGGGGGGCCGAACACCGGGGAGCTGTTTTTT.

This rearrangement joins TRBV18 to TRBJ1-5; TRBD1 matches at 9 bases. Germline CDR1 reads KGHSH; CDR2 reads LQKENI. The CDR3 consists of 14 residues. Germline trimming cut 5 bases from V and 4 bases from J; bases unmatched to any gene: 3. The CDR3 sequence is CASSAGTGNQPQHF. The CDR3 coding sequence is TGTGCCAGCTCAGCCGGGACAGGGAATCAGCCCCAGCATTTT. The full variable domain, its missing parts supplied by reference TRBV18 and TRBJ1-5, is NAGVMQNPRHLVRRRGQEARLRCSPMKGHSHVYWYRQLPEEGLKFMVYLQKENIIDESGMPKERFSAEFPKEGPSILRIQQVVRGDSAAYFCASSAGTGNQPQHFGDGTRLSIL.

J is TRBJ2-7 and V is TRBV30; tentatively, D is TRBD2 (6 bases). The CDR3 length is 14 residues. CDR1 and CDR2 (germline): GTSNPN, SVGIG (reference sequence). V lost 1 base, J lost 5 bases, and 15 bases lay in between. As DNA, the CDR3 is TGTGCCTGGAGTGGGACCTGGGGAGGCCACGAGCAGTACTTC. Translation gives CAWSGTWGGHEQYF.

This clonotype has a count of ten or more. The chain links TRBV12-3 or TRBV12-4 to TRBJ1-1, with 9 bases fitting TRBD1. The V gene end was trimmed by 6 bases and the J gene end by 1 base; junction bases not matched to a gene: 3. The CDR3 covers 14 residues. This CDR3 reads CASSQTGGNTEAFF. CDR3 sequence (DNA): TGTGCCAGCAGCCAGACAGGGGGGAACACTGAAGCTTTCTTT.

This clonotype was seen many times. V is TRBV20-1 and J is TRBJ1-1, with D uncertain. Per the germline V gene, CDR1 is DFQATT and CDR2 is SNEGSKA (reference sequence). This CDR3 is 12 amino acids long. V was trimmed by 6 bases and J by 1 base, leaving 9 bases between them. CDR3 sequence reads: CSAPDSNTEAFF. CDR3 DNA: TGCAGTGCACCAGACTCGAACACTGAAGCTTTCTTT.

This clonotype was counted ten times or more. J is TRBJ2-1 and V is TRBV7-2, with 8 bases matching TRBD2. V lost 4 bases, J lost 3 bases, and 14 bases stayed unmatched. CDR3 length: 18 amino acids. Germline CDR1 and CDR2: SGHTA and FQGNSA. The chain's CDR3 is CASSSQGNAGGIYNEQFF. The CDR3 bases are TGTGCCAGCAGCTCGCAGGGTAACGCGGGAGGAATCTACAATGAGCAGTTCTTC.

This clonotype occurred a few times. The J gene is TRBJ2-5, the V gene TRBV12-5; D is undetermined. The CDR3 runs to 14 residues. Germline V gene sequence: CDR1 LGHNT, CDR2 FRNRAP. V was pared by 3 bases and J by 0 bases, with 8 bases between. Here the CDR3 reads CASGLSVDQETQYF. DNA of the CDR3: TGTGCTAGTGGTTTATCGGTAGACCAAGAGACCCAGTACTTC. The full variable domain, rest sourced from reference TRBV12-5 and TRBJ2-5, is DARVTQTPRHKVTEMGQEVTMRCQPILGHNTVFWYRQTMMQGLELLAYFRNRAPLDDSGMPKDRFSAEMPDATLATLKIQPSEPRDSAVYFCASGLSVDQETQYFGPGTRLLVL.

The table lists this clonotype with many counts. The V and J genes are TRBV20-1 and TRBJ2-1; 8 nucleotides align to TRBD2. The V gene end was trimmed by 4 bases and the J gene end by 2 bases; junction bases not matched to a gene: 4. Germline CDR1 reads DFQATT; CDR2 reads SNEGSKA (reference sequence). The CDR3 loop spans 14 amino acids. CDR3 sequence reads: CSAIREGPYNEQFF. Here the CDR3 DNA reads TGCAGTGCTATCCGGGAGGGCCCCTACAATGAGCAGTTCTTC.

The rearrangement links TRBV20-1 to TRBJ1-6; no clear D. The CDR3 length is 13 residues. V was pared by 0 bases and J by 10 bases, with 10 bases between. The germline gives CDR1 DFQATT, CDR2 SNEGSKA (reference sequence). Here the CDR3 reads CSARDRTTSPLHF. CDR3 DNA sequence: TGCAGTGCTAGAGATCGGACGACCTCACCCCTCCACTTT.

This clonotype was observed many times. The junction shows a germline mismatch at one end, possibly a read error. The genes are TRBV7-9 and TRBJ2-5, with TRBD2 matching 10 bases. Germline-derived CDR1 and CDR2 are SEHNR and FQNEAQ (reference sequence). There are 13 residues in the CDR3. CDR3 protein: CASSIAGGETQYF. The CDR3 DNA reads as TGTGCCAGCAGCATAGCGGGAGGAGAGACCCAGTACTTC.

Ten or more counts support this clonotype. The chain uses TRBV7-2 and TRBJ2-3; TRBD2 agrees at 7 bases. CDR1 and CDR2 (germline): SGHTA, FQGNSA. The CDR3 totals 15 residues. The J segment lost 6 bases and the V segment lost 4 bases, leaving 10 bases of the junction unmatched. The CDR3 sequence: CASSSLAERWDTQYF. CDR3 nucleotides: TGTGCCAGCAGCTCCCTAGCGGAGAGATGGGATACGCAGTATTTT. Full variable domain (missing parts from reference TRBV7-2 and TRBJ2-3): GAGVSQSPSNKVTEKGKDVELRCDPISGHTALYWYRQSLGQGLEFLIYFQGNSAPDKSGLPSDRFSAERTGGSVSTLTIQRTQQEDSAVYLCASSSLAERWDTQYFGPGTRLTVL.

This clonotype occurred many times. The chain joins TRBV30 to TRBJ2-3, with TRBD2 as a possible D gene (7 bases). The CDR3 loop spans 15 amino acids. V gave up 0 bases and J gave up 3 bases, with 13 bases separating them. CDR1 and CDR2 (germline): GTSNPN, SVGIG (reference sequence). CDR3 loop: CAWSVPGGWTDTQYF. For the CDR3, the DNA is TGTGCCTGGAGTGTACCGGGGGGCTGGACAGATACGCAGTATTTT. The complete variable domain, with remaining parts taken from reference TRBV30 and TRBJ2-3, reads SQTIHQWPATLVQPVGSPLSLECTVEGTSNPNLYWYRQAAGRGLQLLFYSVGIGQISSEVPQNLSASRPQDRQFILSSKKLLLSDSGFYLCAWSVPGGWTDTQYFGPGTRLTVL.

This clonotype has ten or more counts. This sequence joins TRBV27 and TRBJ2-5, with 10 bases that match TRBD1. The CDR3 runs to 14 residues. V shed 5 bases and J 6 bases; nucleotides not matched to a gene: 6. Germline CDR1 is MNHEY and CDR2 is SMNVEV (reference sequence). CDR3 DNA sequence: TGTGCCAGCAGTCAGCCGGGACAGGGGCAGACCCAGTACTTC. Its protein is CASSQPGQGQTQYF.

The genes are TRBV19 and TRBJ1-2, with D uncertain. Germline V lookup: CDR1 LNHDA, CDR2 SQIVND (reference sequence). Trimming pared 5 bases from V and 4 bases from J, leaving 8 bases between. This CDR3 region has 12 residues. CDR3 nucleotide sequence: TGTGCCAGTAGTGGGCCAGCCTATGGCTACACCTTC. It yields the protein CASSGPAYGYTF.

This clonotype was recorded many times. The V call is TRBV7-9, the J call TRBJ2-1; TRBD1 might be the D (6 bases). V was trimmed by 4 bases and J by 8 bases, leaving 9 bases between them. CDR1 SEHNR and CDR2 FQNEAQ come from the germline V gene (reference sequence). CDR3 size: 12 residues. As DNA, the CDR3 is TGTGCCAGCAGCTCAGGGGTTGATGAGCAGTTCTTC. It translates to CASSSGVDEQFF.